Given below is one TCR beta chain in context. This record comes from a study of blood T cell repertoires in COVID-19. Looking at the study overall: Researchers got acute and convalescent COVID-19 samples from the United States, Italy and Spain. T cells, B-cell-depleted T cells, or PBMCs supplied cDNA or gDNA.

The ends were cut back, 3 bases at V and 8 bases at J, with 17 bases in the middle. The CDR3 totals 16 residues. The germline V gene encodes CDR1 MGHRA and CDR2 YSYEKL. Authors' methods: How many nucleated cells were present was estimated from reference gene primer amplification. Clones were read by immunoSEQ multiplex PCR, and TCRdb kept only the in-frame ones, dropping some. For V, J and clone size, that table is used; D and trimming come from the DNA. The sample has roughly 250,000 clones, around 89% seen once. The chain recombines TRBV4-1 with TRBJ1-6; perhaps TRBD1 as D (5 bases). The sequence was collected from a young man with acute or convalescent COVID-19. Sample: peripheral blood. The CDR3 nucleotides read TGCGCCAGCAGCCACCCGAGAAAAGGGGATTATTCACCCCTCCACTTT. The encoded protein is CASSHPRKGDYSPLHF.